This T cell receptor (beta chain) was obtained from a study of blood T cells in healthy people across ages (dated by TCRdb to between 2014 and 2017). Study-level background: In model experiments, roughly one uniquely barcoded TCR beta cDNA molecule per two T cells was captured by template switching. To track age-related changes in TCR beta repertoire diversity, the study relied on deep sequencing normalized with unique cDNA molecular identifiers. The donors were divided into four age groups: young (average roughly 15 years), middle-aged (approximately 41), aged (around 59) and long-lived (about 84). To avoid experimental bias, donors of different ages were distributed randomly across sequencing lanes. The study analyzed two additional independent replicas of 1 million unique cDNA reads from the same blood draw for two donors, one aged 18 to 30 and one aged 80 or older. The paper as a whole reports these results and caveats: The CMV infection status of donors was not known, potentially confounding age-related changes in expanded clonotypes. Estimates of total diversity based on one million sequenced T cells were considered lower bounds and underestimates. Since profiling was done on bulk unsorted PBMCs, naive and antigen-experienced compartments could not be conclusively compared. A strong correlation was found between observed TCR beta diversity and the percentage of naive T cells measured by flow cytometry. As age increased, observed TCR beta diversity per million T cells dropped in a roughly linear way, and a significant reduction was already evident by age approximately 40. Compared with the aged group, the long-lived group had more naive CD4+ T cells, fewer expanded clones and increased TCR diversity, suggesting age selection.

The library relied on 5' RACE. This sample was sequenced with an Illumina HiSeq 2500. A second PCR of roughly 7 to 11 cycles was performed with a sample-barcoded 5' primer and a J-beta primer mix. Each TCR beta cDNA molecule received a unique molecular identifier from a template-switch 5' adaptor carrying 12 random nucleotides. At least 2.5 million CDR3-containing paired-end reads were obtained from each sample. First-strand cDNA synthesis was performed from all RNA using the Mint cDNA synthesis kit, with priming by a TRBC-specific oligonucleotide. After uracil-DNA glycosylase treatment, a first 18-cycle PCR used universal primers M1SS and BC2_uni_R on all cDNA. The source study handled its data this way. For normalization, 1 million high-quality reads were randomly selected from each sample, with every read carrying a distinct molecular identifier. Reads with shared molecular identifiers were discarded instead of being binned into consensus sequences. MiTCR, run with a Q25 quality threshold and the strictest error-elimination algorithm, handled CDR3 identification, clonotype clustering and error correction. Lower-bound total TCR beta diversity was estimated with a nonparametric unseen species model using Euler transformation. The public reads were reprocessed in TCRdb via fastp at Q25 and MiXCR, keeping in-frame beta chains. Duplicate CDR3 protein sequences are folded into a single record with the most common DNA and genes. These V and J calls originate from TCRdb's pipeline instead of the authors' own analysis. This sample gives some 550,000 distinct CDR3 sequences in total; around 48% of them show up just once. The ten biggest clones cover approximately 25% of the sample.

For CDR1 and CDR2, the germline V gene (reference sequence) lists SEHNR and FQNEAQ. Deletion took 5 bases off V and 5 bases off J, with a span of 12 bases between the germline ends. Including cysteine and phenylalanine, the CDR3 has 13 amino acids. Only the CDR3 part of the read is kept: 39 bases, read in frame from the first base. Systemically healthy Caucasian individuals from Russia, some 38 in total and aged roughly 6 to 100 years, were included as donors. Around 10 milliliters of peripheral blood were collected from each donor into EDTA-treated Vacutainer tubes. PBMCs were isolated by Ficoll-Paque density-gradient centrifugation, with at least 7 million obtained per sample. Trizol reagent was used to extract total RNA from the PBMCs, yielding at least 5.5 micrograms per sample. Naive CD45RAhigh/CD27high T cell percentages were measured by flow cytometry on a PBMC aliquot from every donor. This clonotype was recorded at least ten times. Its cognate antigen has yet to be identified. Base-call qualities are not available, and no considerably larger clone is one nucleotide away.

This receptor chain uses TRBV7-9 and TRBJ2-5; the D gene is perhaps TRBD1 or TRBD2, each of them matching over 6 bases. The TCR originated in an elderly man in good health. Sequencing input: blood. The CDR3: CASSGQGRETQYF. In nucleotides, the sequence is TGTGCCAGCAGCGGTCAGGGGAGGGAGACCCAGTACTTC.